The 21 T cell receptor beta chains below were found in one sample sequenced in a study of T-cell memory formation after mild COVID-19. In TCRdb, the 5' RACE reads were re-called with MiXCR into one record per CDR3 protein. The repertoire holds some 320,000 distinct CDR3 sequences, with more than 15% as singletons. Sequencing was carried out using PBMCs or a T cell subset sorted from them (not recorded which). Receptors were obtained from a man between 18 and 29 years old who had mild COVID-19 (a few samples of this study predate the infection). Cell type and time point are not known.

This clonotype came up many times. This chain links TRBV5-1 with TRBJ2-1, with 10 bases matching TRBD1. Germline CDR1 is SGHRS and CDR2 is YFSETQ. The CDR3 is made up of 18 amino acids. Trimming cost V 5 bases and J 7 bases; bases outside gene matches: 18. CDR3 sequence (DNA): TGCGCCAGCAGTCCGGGGGTCGGTGTGACAGGGGGCTGGAATGAGCAGTTCTTC. This gives the protein CASSPGVGVTGGWNEQFF. The full variable domain, its missing parts supplied by reference TRBV5-1 and TRBJ2-1, is KAGVTQTPRYLIKTRGQQVTLSCSPISGHRSVSWYQQTPGQGLQFLFEYFSETQRNKGNFPGRFSGRQFSNSRSEMNVSTLELGDSALYLCASSPGVGVTGGWNEQFFGPGTRLTVL.

This clonotype was counted ten times or more. The chain joins TRBV7-2 to TRBJ1-2; maybe TRBD1 (5 bases). The CDR3 is made up of 14 amino acids. Per germline, CDR1 SGHTA and CDR2 FQGNSA. V gave up 5 bases and J gave up 4 bases, with 14 bases separating them. This CDR3 reads CASSLSGTAYGYTF. The DNA of the CDR3 is TGTGCCAGCAGCCTTTCCGGGACGGCCTATGGCTACACCTTC.

This clonotype was recorded at least ten times. V is TRBV12-3 or TRBV12-4 and J is TRBJ2-5; TRBD2 matches 9 bases. Trimming at V came to 0 bases and at J to 7 bases, leaving 9 bases not matched to a gene. There are 16 residues in the CDR3. CDR3 protein: CASSLASGGQIWTQYF. The DNA of the CDR3 is TGTGCCAGCAGTTTAGCTAGCGGGGGCCAGATATGGACCCAGTACTTC.

This chain connects TRBV6-6 to TRBJ2-7, with 7 bases that match TRBD2. After removal of 11 bases from V and 1 base from J, the junction contained 11 bases not matched to a gene. The CDR3 is 14 residues long. CDR1 is MNHNY, CDR2 SVGAGI, per germline (reference sequence). This CDR3 is CAARTGGGSYEQYF. The CDR3 DNA reads TGTGCCGCACGGACTGGGGGGGGGTCCTACGAGCAGTACTTC.

This clonotype was counted only a few times. The chain employs TRBV7-2 and TRBJ1-4; 7 positions match TRBD1. V lost 5 bases and J lost 5; bases outside the gene matches: 11. Per the germline V gene, CDR1 is SGHTA and CDR2 is FQGNSA. The CDR3 contains 16 residues. CDR3 loop: CASSPRRGALNEKLFF. CDR3 nucleotide sequence: TGTGCCAGCAGCCCCCGCAGGGGGGCGTTAAATGAAAAACTGTTTTTT. Filled out from reference TRBV7-2 and TRBJ1-4, the complete variable domain reads GAGVSQSPSNKVTEKGKDVELRCDPISGHTALYWYRQSLGQGLEFLIYFQGNSAPDKSGLPSDRFSAERTGGSVSTLTIQRTQQEDSAVYLCASSPRRGALNEKLFFGSGTQLSVL.

This clonotype was recorded a few times. The chain employs TRBV4-3 and TRBJ2-5; D possibly corresponds to TRBD1 (6 bases). The V gene lost 1 base and the J gene lost 12 bases, with 15 bases spanning the gap. CDR1 is LGHNA, CDR2 YSLEER, per germline. The CDR3 is 13 amino acids. The CDR3 loop is CASSQGRNEGEYF. DNA of the CDR3: TGCGCCAGCAGCCAAGGGAGGAACGAGGGGGAGTACTTC.

This clonotype was counted only a few times. The V gene is TRBV13, the J gene TRBJ1-6; the D is unclear. V was shortened by 0 bases and J by 9 bases, with 12 bases between the two germline ends. The CDR3 runs to 15 residues. Germline V gene lookup returns CDR1 PRHDT and CDR2 FYEKMQ (reference sequence). The CDR3 nucleotides are TGTGCCAGCAGCTTAGGCGGCCTGCTCGGTTCACCCCTCCACTTT. Protein sequence: CASSLGGLLGSPLHF.

This clonotype has just a few counts. This sequence joins TRBV30 and TRBJ1-5; TRBD1 agrees at 8 bases. The V gene's germline CDR1 is GTSNPN and CDR2 SVGIG (reference sequence). V was pared by 0 bases and J by 0 bases, with 7 bases of the junction left unmatched. This CDR3 is built from 17 residues. The CDR3 DNA follows: TGTGCCTGGAGTGTGGACAGGGACTACTATAGCAATCAGCCCCAGCATTTT. Protein: CAWSVDRDYYSNQPQHF.

This clonotype was detected many times. The chain couples TRBV12-3 or TRBV12-4 to TRBJ2-4; 7 nucleotides agree with TRBD1. V shed 6 bases, J shed 5 bases, and the junction held 10 bases outside the gene matches. The CDR3 has 15 residues. CDR3 in DNA: TGTGCCAGCAGATCACAGGGGTCCGGGGAAAACATTCAGTACTTC. This encodes CASRSQGSGENIQYF.

This chain uses TRBV5-1 with TRBJ1-2; tentative D call: TRBD1 (6 bases). CDR1 is SGHRS and CDR2 is YFSETQ in the germline V gene. The CDR3 is 12 amino acids. Trimming took 3 bases from V and 8 from J, leaving 11 bases between them. The CDR3 loop reads CASSSAGEGYTF. The DNA of the CDR3 is TGCGCCAGCAGCTCGGCAGGGGAAGGCTACACCTTC.

This clonotype was detected only a few times. The chain employs TRBV5-5 and TRBJ1-5; weak D call: TRBD1 (5 bases). CDR3 length equals 14 residues. V was shortened by 4 bases and J by 9 bases, with 17 bases between the two germline ends. Germline CDR1 and CDR2: SGHKS and YYEKEE (reference sequence). Written as DNA, the CDR3 is TGTGCCAGCAGCCGGGACTACGGCTTAAGGCCCCAGCATTTT. Encoded protein: CASSRDYGLRPQHF.

This clonotype was observed a handful of times. The chain carries TRBV5-1 and TRBJ2-1; 13 bases map to TRBD2. J lost 7 bases, V lost 0 bases, and 4 bases had no gene match. This CDR3 is built from 16 residues. The V gene's germline CDR1 is SGHRS and CDR2 YFSETQ. The CDR3 DNA follows: TGCGCCAGCAGCTTGGTGACTAGCGGGGGGAGGAATGAGCAGTTCTTC. Amino acid sequence: CASSLVTSGGRNEQFF.

This clonotype showed up just a few times. V usage is TRBV27 and J usage is TRBJ2-5, with D possibly matching TRBD1 (6 bases). From germline, CDR1 is MNHEY and CDR2 SMNVEV (reference sequence). The CDR3 is 13 amino acids. V was cut by 7 bases and J by 5 bases, with 14 bases left in between. CDR3 sequence (DNA): TGTGCCAGCAAACCTCTGGGGGCGGAGACCCAGTACTTC. It specifies CASKPLGAETQYF.

The chain links TRBV4-1 to TRBJ1-4; tentative D call: TRBD1 (6 bases). Germline V lookup: CDR1 MGHRA, CDR2 YSYEKL. CDR3 length: 16 residues. V was trimmed by 4 bases and J by 8 bases, leaving 20 bases between them. CDR3 DNA: TGCGCCAGCAGCCGGAACTTCTTGGGGACACGAGAAAAACTGTTTTTT. Protein sequence: CASSRNFLGTREKLFF.

This clonotype was counted many times. V and J are TRBV19 and TRBJ2-1; the D is unclear. The CDR3 sequence is 17 residues long. Germline-derived CDR1 and CDR2 are LNHDA and SQIVND (reference sequence). Trimming left V 3 bases short and J 3 bases short, with 18 bases between. CDR3 nucleotide sequence: TGTGCCAGTAGTATCTCCCCCGGTGAGGTACACTACAATGAGCAGTTCTTC. Its translation is CASSISPGEVHYNEQFF.

This clonotype was detected only a few times. The J gene is TRBJ2-1, the V gene TRBV12-3 or TRBV12-4, with 10 bases matching TRBD1. V was pared by 7 bases and J by 4 bases, with 7 bases of the junction left unmatched. The CDR3 runs 15 residues. The CDR3 DNA sequence: TGTGCCAGCACTAGGACAGGGGGGCGATACAATGAGCAGTTCTTC. Amino acid sequence: CASTRTGGRYNEQFF.

V usage is TRBV20-1 and J usage is TRBJ1-2; D possibly corresponds to TRBD1 (6 bases). Germline V gives CDR1 DFQATT, CDR2 SNEGSKA (reference sequence). Trimming took off 2 bases at V and 3 bases at J, with 10 bases between the two ends. The CDR3 runs to 13 residues. CDR3 residues: CSARSGGHYGYTF. The CDR3 region has the DNA TGCAGTGCTAGATCCGGGGGGCACTATGGCTACACCTTC.

The chain has TRBV29-1 and TRBJ2-3, with TRBD2 matching 8 bases. V trimming: 7 bases; J trimming: 6 bases; junction bases outside the gene matches: 3. This CDR3 region has 11 residues. The V gene's germline CDR1 is SQVTM and CDR2 ANQGSEA. The CDR3 loop reads CSDKRGDTQYF. The CDR3 DNA follows: TGCAGCGACAAGCGGGGGGATACGCAGTATTTT.

V gene TRBV18 combines with J gene TRBJ1-6; no clear D. The CDR3 totals 14 residues. Between the trimmed V and J ends, which lost 3 bases and 6 bases, there was a span of 9 bases. The V gene's germline CDR1 is KGHSH and CDR2 LQKENI. This chain's CDR3 is CASSPPLSNSPLHF. The CDR3, as DNA: TGTGCCAGCTCACCGCCGCTTAGTAATTCACCCCTCCACTTT.

The chain employs TRBV7-2 and TRBJ2-1, with a tentative D call TRBD1 (6 bases). The germline gives CDR1 SGHTA, CDR2 FQGNSA. The CDR3 loop spans 12 amino acids. Trimming took off 4 bases at V and 8 bases at J, with 9 bases between the two ends. The CDR3 is CASSYRVHEQFF. The CDR3 bases are TGTGCCAGCAGCTACAGGGTCCATGAGCAGTTCTTC. Based on the CDR3 plus reference TRBV7-2 and TRBJ2-1, the full variable domain is GAGVSQSPSNKVTEKGKDVELRCDPISGHTALYWYRQSLGQGLEFLIYFQGNSAPDKSGLPSDRFSAERTGGSVSTLTIQRTQQEDSAVYLCASSYRVHEQFFGPGTRLTVL.

J is TRBJ1-5 and V is TRBV20-1, with unresolved D. The CDR3 has 12 amino acids. Trimming removed 1 base at V and 4 bases at J, with 5 bases between. Germline CDR1 reads DFQATT; CDR2 reads SNEGSKA (reference sequence). CDR3 nucleotides: TGCAGTGCTAGAGGGGAAAATCAGCCCCAGCATTTT. It codes for CSARGENQPQHF.